These T cell receptor beta chains were read from a single sample in a study of CD8 T cells in ankylosing spondylitis. TCRdb redid the calling of the 5' RACE reads with MiXCR, one entry per CDR3 protein. The sample carries under 150,000 distinct CDR3 sequences, roughly a tenth recorded once. The sample taken for sequencing was blood, either unsorted or a sorted T cell fraction (not recorded which). These receptors were obtained from a male donor with ankylosing spondylitis or in good health (not recorded which). The CDR3 runs from the conserved cysteine through the conserved F or W. D genes are given only for firm matches. Size is omitted from some rows. Given values are once, few, many or a class for expanded clones.

>NA|NA|TRBV7-2|TRBJ1-1
TGTGCCAGCAGCTTCAGGGCTGGGGATGAAGCTTTCTTT
CASSFRAGDEAFF
>few|NA|TRBV20-1|TRBJ1-2
TGCAGTGCCACCACTTTGGAGGGGTACTATGGCTACACCTTC
CSATTLEGYYGYTF
>many|NA|TRBV2|TRBJ1-1
TGTGCCTGGGGGGCAGTGAACACTGAAGCTTTCTTT
CAWGAVNTEAFF
>many|TRBD1|TRBV7-2|TRBJ2-1
TGTGCCAGCAGCTTAGCGGCGACAGGGAACTACAATGAGCAGTTCTTC
CASSLAATGNYNEQFF
>many|NA|TRBV15|TRBJ2-1
TGTGCCACCAGCAGAGGTTCGACGACCTCCAATGAGCAGTTCTTC
CATSRGSTTSNEQFF
>few|TRBD2|TRBV25-1|TRBJ2-1
TGTGCCAGCAGTGAGGCTAGCGGGGTATACAATGAGCAGTTCTTC
CASSEASGVYNEQFF
>many|NA|TRBV29-1|TRBJ2-1
TGCAGCGTTTCCGACGGAGCCAGCTCCTACAATGAGCAGTTCTTC
CSVSDGASSYNEQFF
>many|NA|TRBV19|TRBJ2-1
TGTGCCAGCAGCGGCAGGGGCGGGAGAGTGAATGAGCAGTTCTTC
CASSGRGGRVNEQFF
>many|TRBD1|TRBV29-1|TRBJ2-7
TGCAGCGTCGGGACAGGGGGCTCCTACGAGCAGTACTTC
CSVGTGGSYEQYF
>NA|TRBD1|TRBV7-3|TRBJ2-5
TGTGCCAGCAGCTTAGACAGGGGATCTGAGACCCAGTACTTC
CASSLDRGSETQYF
>many|NA|TRBV20-1|TRBJ2-7
TGCAGTGCTAGAGACCCCTACGGGTCCACCTACGAGCAGTACTTC
CSARDPYGSTYEQYF
>many|TRBD2|TRBV11-2|TRBJ2-7
TGTGCCAGCAGCTTTGCGGGAGTGGGGCACGAGCAGTACTTC
CASSFAGVGHEQYF
>few|NA|TRBV18|TRBJ2-1
TGTGCCAGCTCACCATCCGGGCTCGGCCCCGCAAAATTCAATGAGCAGTTCTTC
CASSPSGLGPAKFNEQFF
>many|TRBD2|TRBV5-1|TRBJ2-1
TGCGCCAGTGAGCCTAGCGGGAGCTCGTACAATGAGCAGTTCTTC
CASEPSGSSYNEQFF
>many|NA|TRBV7-9|TRBJ2-3
TGTGCCAGCAGCTTAGCGTACCGGGAGGATACGCAGTATTTT
CASSLAYREDTQYF
>many|TRBD2|TRBV6-2/TRBV6-3|TRBJ2-7
TGTGCCAGCAGCTCGGGACTAGCGGGATCCTACGAGCAGTACTTC
CASSSGLAGSYEQYF
>many|NA|TRBV7-2|TRBJ1-3
TGTGCCAGCAGCTCCCTACCGTCTGGAAACACCATATATTTT
CASSSLPSGNTIYF
>few|NA|TRBV24-1|TRBJ2-7
TGTGCCACCAGTGATTTGACGGAAAGAGGGCAGTACTTC
CATSDLTERGQYF
>many|NA|TRBV14|TRBJ2-2
TGTGCCAGCAGCCTTTTATCGGACATATACGGCGGGGAGCTGTTTTTT
CASSLLSDIYGGELFF
>NA|TRBD1|TRBV7-3|TRBJ2-2
TGTGCCAGCAGCCCACAGGGGATCCTAACCGGGGAGCTGTTTTTT
CASSPQGILTGELFF
>NA|NA|TRBV5-1|TRBJ1-1
TGCGCCAGCAGCAAACTGGACGGTAACACTGAAGCTTTCTTT
CASSKLDGNTEAFF
>many|TRBD2|TRBV20-1|TRBJ2-5
TGCAGTGCTAGAGTCCTAACTAGCGGGATGGAGACCCAGTACTTC
CSARVLTSGMETQYF
>few|NA|TRBV12-3/TRBV12-4|TRBJ1-3
TGTGCCAGCAGTTTCGTGGGCTTGACTGGAAACACCATATATTTT
CASSFVGLTGNTIYF
>few|NA|TRBV6-1|TRBJ1-1
TGTGCCAGCAGTGAGACAGGGAACACTGAAGCTTTCTTT
CASSETGNTEAFF
>many|NA|TRBV5-1|TRBJ2-5
TGCGCCAGCTCCATAGAGACAGGGAGGGAGACCCAGTACTTC
CASSIETGRETQYF
>NA|NA|TRBV27|TRBJ2-2
TGTGCCAGCAGTTTGGCGGGATACACCGGGGAGCTGTTTTTT
CASSLAGYTGELFF
>many|NA|TRBV20-1|TRBJ2-7
TGCAGTGCTAGAACAACACACGGGAGTGTTTGGTCCGAGCAGTACTTC
CSARTTHGSVWSEQYF
>many|TRBD2|TRBV12-3/TRBV12-4|TRBJ2-1
TGTGCCAGCAGTGGGACTAGCGGGAGGGCCCCCTACAATGAGCAGTTCTTC
CASSGTSGRAPYNEQFF
>many|TRBD2|TRBV28|TRBJ2-5
TGTGCCAGCATCAAATCCCGACTAGCGAGCGGGACCCAGTACTTC
CASIKSRLASGTQYF
>many|TRBD1|TRBV20-1|TRBJ2-5
TGCAGTGCTAGGGATGACAGGGGTGAGACCCAGTACTTC
CSARDDRGETQYF
>many|NA|TRBV6-5|TRBJ2-1
TGTGCCAGCAGTTACAGTAGCAGAAATGAGCAGTTCTTC
CASSYSSRNEQFF
>many|NA|TRBV5-8|TRBJ2-3
TGTGCCAGCAGGGACTTTTTCAGAGGCACAGATACGCAGTATTTT
CASRDFFRGTDTQYF
>few|NA|TRBV20-1|TRBJ2-7
TGCAGTGCTAGAGTTGTAGTCGGCACGGTCTCCTACGAGCAGTACTTC
CSARVVVGTVSYEQYF
>many|NA|TRBV7-9|TRBJ2-1
TGTGCCAGCAGCTTAGTTGGCCTAGCCTACAATGAGCAGTTCTTC
CASSLVGLAYNEQFF
>few|TRBD2|TRBV4-2|TRBJ2-3
TGTGCCAGCAGCAAAGGACTAGCGGCCGACCTCACAGATACGCAGTATTTT
CASSKGLAADLTDTQYF
>NA|NA|TRBV20-1|TRBJ2-3
TGCAGTGCTAGAGGTCAGGCGGATAAGAGCACAGATACGCAGTATTTT
CSARGQADKSTDTQYF
>many|NA|TRBV5-6|TRBJ2-1
TGTGCCACCCTCTGGTCCGGAGCCGCTTACAATGAGCAGTTCTTC
CATLWSGAAYNEQFF
>many|TRBD2|TRBV3-1|TRBJ2-2
TGTGCCAGCAGCCAAGATAGCGGGACGAACACCGGGGAGCTGTTTTTT
CASSQDSGTNTGELFF
>few|TRBD2|TRBV2|TRBJ2-1
TGTGCCAGCAGTGAAATCTCTAGCGGGAACGGGGGTGAGCAGTTCTTC
CASSEISSGNGGEQFF
>many|NA|TRBV28|TRBJ2-1
TGTGCCAGCAGTTCGCCGGGACCCCCTTACAATGAGCAGTTCTTC
CASSSPGPPYNEQFF
>NA|TRBD2|TRBV12-3/TRBV12-4|TRBJ2-1
TGTGCCAGCAGTTACCGACGGGTCCTAGCGGGAGTCCACAAAGAGCAGTTCTTC
CASSYRRVLAGVHKEQFF
>many|NA|TRBV20-1|TRBJ2-5
TGCAGTGCTACCGATGCTAGATCTCGCGGAGTCGAGGCCCAGTACTTC
CSATDARSRGVEAQYF
>many|NA|TRBV20-1|TRBJ2-3
TGCAGTGCTACGGGGGACACAGCCTTGACAGATACGCAGTATTTT
CSATGDTALTDTQYF
>many|TRBD2|TRBV29-1|TRBJ2-7
TGCAGCGTTGAACCAGCGGGAGTTGGCGAGCAGTACTTC
CSVEPAGVGEQYF
>many|TRBD2|TRBV12-3/TRBV12-4|TRBJ2-3
TGTGCCAGCAGTTTAGATAGCGGGATTGGCACAGATACGCAGTATTTT
CASSLDSGIGTDTQYF
>NA|NA|TRBV6-1|TRBJ1-1
TGTGCCAGCAGTAAAGCCGGGACAAAGAACACTGAAGCTTTCTTT
CASSKAGTKNTEAFF
>many|TRBD1|TRBV24-1|TRBJ1-2
TGTGCCAGGACAGGGGGCTCGGCTGGCTACACCTTC
CARTGGSAGYTF
>many|NA|TRBV7-2|TRBJ2-5
TGTGCCAGCAGCCGGGACTCCCAAGAGACCCAGTACTTC
CASSRDSQETQYF
>many|NA|TRBV29-1|TRBJ1-1
TGCAGCGTTGACGCAGGGTCGAACACTGAAGCTTTCTTT
CSVDAGSNTEAFF
>many|TRBD1|TRBV20-1|TRBJ2-7
TGCAGTGCGACCGACAGGGTCAAATTTCCCTACGAGCAGTACTTC
CSATDRVKFPYEQYF
>many|NA|TRBV7-2|TRBJ2-1
TGTGCCAGCAGCTTAGCGGCAAGCTCCTACAATGAGCAGTTCTTC
CASSLAASSYNEQFF